This entry lists 30 T cell receptor beta chains sequenced from one sample in a study of blood T cell repertoires in COVID-19. Repertoires were generated with immunoSEQ multiplex PCR, while TCRdb's copy carries only in-frame clones and drops some. Of 180,000 or so clones in the sample, more than 75% are singletons; the top ten hold about 9%. Sequencing input: peripheral blood. These receptors were collected from a woman between 45 and 60 years old with active or convalescent COVID-19.

This clone was counted between two and nine times. This rearrangement joins TRBV7-9 to TRBJ2-5, with 14 bases that match TRBD2. CDR3 length: 17 residues. The germline V gene has CDR1 SEHNR and CDR2 FQNEAQ (reference sequence). V shed 5 bases and J 2 bases; nucleotides not matched to a gene: 7. Here the CDR3 reads CASSPGTSGSWQETQYF. For the CDR3, the DNA is TGTGCCAGCAGCCCAGGGACTAGCGGGAGTTGGCAAGAGACCCAGTACTTC.

The V and J genes are TRBV2 and TRBJ1-2, with TRBD1 matching over 7 bases. V gave up 6 bases and J gave up 1 base; unmatched junction bases: 5. This CDR3 has 14 residues. Germline-derived CDR1 and CDR2 are SNHLY and FYNNEI. The CDR3 sequence: CASSDDRVNYGYTF. The CDR3 bases are TGTGCCAGCAGCGACGACAGGGTTAACTATGGCTACACCTTC.

J is TRBJ2-2 and V is TRBV7-2; 8 bases map to TRBD2. Germline assignment: CDR1 SGHTA and CDR2 FQGNSA. J gave up 7 bases and V 3 bases, and 10 bases lay outside the gene matches. This CDR3 is built from 16 residues. The CDR3 bases are TGTGCCAGCAGCTTTTACCTAGCGGGTTCTATCGGGGAGCTGTTTTTT. It codes for CASSFYLAGSIGELFF.

The genes are TRBV29-1 and TRBJ1-5; D is perhaps TRBD1 (6 bases). The CDR3 spans 15 residues. The germline CDR1 and CDR2 sequences are SQVTM and ANQGSEA. V was clipped by 4 bases and J by 3 bases, with 16 bases between them. In DNA form, the CDR3 reads TGCAGCGTTGGCGGGGGAGGGGGAATCAATCAGCCCCAGCATTTT. It specifies CSVGGGGGINQPQHF.

The chain joins TRBV28 to TRBJ1-2; D is perhaps TRBD1 (5 bases). V lost 7 bases and J lost 7, with 13 bases in between. Germline CDR1 is MDHEN and CDR2 is SYDVKM. The CDR3 consists of 12 residues. The CDR3 protein is CASTPREGGYTF. The CDR3 nucleotides are TGTGCCAGCACCCCCAGGGAGGGTGGCTACACCTTC.

The count of this clone is one. The V and J genes are TRBV12-3 or TRBV12-4 and TRBJ1-2; 8 bases are shared with TRBD1. Trimming cost V 5 bases and J 5 bases; bases outside gene matches: 4. This CDR3 spans 13 amino acids. The CDR3 sequence is CASSPDRVYGYTF. In DNA, the CDR3 is TGTGCCAGCAGTCCGGACAGGGTATATGGCTACACCTTC.

The chain couples TRBV3-1 (or the pseudogene TRBV3-2) to TRBJ1-2; D not certain. The germline V and J ends were trimmed by 1 base and 8 bases, with 17 bases remaining between them. Germline CDR1 is LGHDT and CDR2 is YNNKEL (reference sequence). This CDR3 has 15 amino acids. CDR3: CASSQGPAAPGGYTF. Written as DNA, the CDR3 is TGTGCCAGCAGCCAAGGTCCCGCAGCCCCAGGAGGCTACACCTTC.

This chain joins TRBV30 and TRBJ2-5; 10 bases align to TRBD2. Germline CDR1 is GTSNPN and CDR2 is SVGIG (reference sequence). Trimming removed 4 bases from V and 1 base from J; junction bases left unmatched: 3. The CDR3 runs 14 residues. CDR3 in amino acids: CAWTGLATQETQYF. The CDR3 nucleotides are TGTGCCTGGACGGGACTAGCGACCCAAGAGACCCAGTACTTC.

CDR3 loop: CASSLTGGRTEAFF. The CDR3 DNA is TGTGCCAGCAGCCTGACAGGGGGCCGCACTGAAGCTTTCTTT. The V call is TRBV7-9, the J call TRBJ1-1, with 10 bases aligning to TRBD1. There are 14 residues in the CDR3. The junction had 4 bases not matched to a gene; V was cut back by 5 bases and J by 4 bases. CDR1 and CDR2 (germline): SEHNR, FQNEAQ (reference sequence).

This clone was seen a handful of times. Other DNA sequences in this specimen translate into the identical CDR3. The J gene is TRBJ2-2, the V gene TRBV4-3, with 10 bases that match TRBD2. Germline V lookup: CDR1 LGHNA, CDR2 YSLEER. The CDR3 extends over 16 amino acids. V lost 1 base to trimming and J lost 2 bases; unmatched junction nucleotides: 1. The CDR3 protein is CASSQGTSGNTGELFF. As DNA, the CDR3 is TGCGCCAGCAGCCAAGGGACTAGCGGAAACACCGGGGAGCTGTTTTTT.

This chain joins TRBV30 and TRBJ1-6; D is undetermined. V lost 4 bases and J lost 6, with 10 bases in between. Germline V lookup: CDR1 GTSNPN, CDR2 SVGIG (reference sequence). The CDR3 length is 13 residues. CDR3 sequence: CAWTPHFNSPLHF. The CDR3 DNA reads as TGTGCCTGGACCCCGCACTTTAATTCACCCCTCCACTTT.

This chain joins TRBV10-3 and TRBJ2-3, with 13 bases identical to TRBD2. V was pared by 3 bases and J by 4 bases, with 1 base of the junction left unmatched. Germline lookup yields CDR1 ENHRY and CDR2 SYGVKD. The CDR3 is 15 amino acids. Here the CDR3 DNA reads TGTGCCATCAGTGAAACTAGCGGGGGGGCAGATACGCAGTATTTT. It codes for CAISETSGGADTQYF.

The rearrangement joins TRBV30 to TRBJ2-7; the D gene is possibly TRBD1 (5 bases). The CDR3 spans 12 residues. Germline V gene data show CDR1 as GTSNPN and CDR2 as SVGIG (reference sequence). The V end lost 3 bases, the J end lost 1 base, and 7 bases lay between the germline ends. CDR3 bases: TGTGCCTGGAGACAGGAATCCTACGAGCAGTACTTC. Translating it yields CAWRQESYEQYF.

This chain uses TRBV29-1 with TRBJ2-7; TRBD2 matches at 14 bases. Germline assignment: CDR1 SQVTM and CDR2 ANQGSEA. The CDR3 has 15 residues. The trim removed 6 bases at V and 2 bases at J, leaving 6 bases unmatched. The CDR3, as DNA: TGCAGCGTCGAGGGACTAGCGGGGGATACCTACGAGCAGTACTTC. Protein: CSVEGLAGDTYEQYF.

The rearrangement joins TRBV6-5 to TRBJ2-2; 9 bases are a match to TRBD1. The CDR3 length is 15 residues. The V segment lost 5 bases and the J segment 4 bases; nucleotides outside the gene matches: 5. The germline V gene encodes CDR1 MNHEY and CDR2 SVGAGI. The CDR3: CASSSRQGGTGELFF. CDR3 DNA: TGTGCCAGCAGTAGCCGACAGGGGGGCACCGGGGAGCTGTTTTTT.

This clone has only one observation. The rearrangement uses TRBV5-6 and TRBJ2-7, with unresolved D. The V end lost 0 bases, the J end lost 0 bases, and 4 bases lay between the germline ends. This CDR3 spans 13 amino acids. The V gene's germline CDR1 is SGHDT and CDR2 YYEEEE. As DNA, the CDR3 is TGTGCCAGCAGCTTGGGAGTCTCCTACGAGCAGTACTTC. It translates to CASSLGVSYEQYF.

The CDR3 coding sequence is TGCAGCGTTGGGGGGACATCTAACTATGGCTACACCTTC. Translation: CSVGGTSNYGYTF. The gene calls are TRBV29-1 and TRBJ1-2; tentatively, D is TRBD1 (6 bases). The CDR3 totals 13 residues. Trimming left V 4 bases short and J 0 bases short, with 9 bases between. Germline V lookup: CDR1 SQVTM, CDR2 ANQGSEA. Full variable domain (missing parts from reference TRBV29-1 and TRBJ1-2): SAVISQKPSRDICQRGTSLTIQCQVDSQVTMMFWYRQQPGQSLTLIATANQGSEATYESGFVIDKFPISRPNLTFSTLTVSNMSPEDSSIYLCSVGGTSNYGYTFGSGTRLTVV.

The rearrangement uses TRBV7-3 and TRBJ2-3; 8 nucleotides line up with TRBD2. This CDR3 has 17 residues. Per germline, CDR1 SGHTA and CDR2 FQGTGA. Losses at the gene ends were 5 bases for V and 5 bases for J; bases not matched to a gene: 15. The CDR3 protein is CASSQVGSGEGGDTQYF. The DNA for the CDR3 is TGTGCCAGCAGCCAAGTGGGTAGCGGGGAAGGCGGAGATACGCAGTATTTT.

The chain uses TRBV29-1 and TRBJ1-1, with D possibly matching TRBD1 (5 bases). The CDR3 consists of 14 residues. Looked up from germline, CDR1 is SQVTM and CDR2 is ANQGSEA. Deletions cut 7 bases from V and 0 bases from J, with 15 bases between. Written as DNA, the CDR3 is TGCAGCGCCGGCCCGGCGACAGTGAACACTGAAGCTTTCTTT. Protein sequence: CSAGPATVNTEAFF.

The rearrangement joins TRBV4-3 to TRBJ1-1; D is uncertain. Germline CDR1 LGHNA, CDR2 YSLEER. The CDR3 length is 13 residues. Trimming took 1 base from V and 6 from J, leaving 9 bases between them. The CDR3 loop is CASSQVSGSEAFF. The CDR3, as DNA: TGCGCCAGCAGCCAAGTATCGGGGTCTGAAGCTTTCTTT.

The chain combines TRBV7-9 with TRBJ1-2, with D maybe TRBD1 (6 bases). Trimming removed 6 bases at V and 7 bases at J, with 18 bases between. The CDR3 is made up of 14 amino acids. Germline V lookup: CDR1 SEHNR, CDR2 FQNEAQ (reference sequence). CDR3: CASSYQTGLAGYTF. CDR3 coding DNA: TGTGCCAGCAGTTACCAAACAGGGTTGGCTGGCTACACCTTC.

The CDR3 DNA reads as TGTGCCAGTAGAAAGGGGGACCCAACTAACTATGGCTACACCTTC. Translation: CASRKGDPTNYGYTF. The chain links TRBV19 to TRBJ1-2, with D perhaps TRBD1 (6 bases). In germline, CDR1 is LNHDA, CDR2 SQIVND (reference sequence). V was clipped by 6 bases and J by 0 bases, with 14 bases between them. This CDR3 has 15 amino acids. Based on the CDR3 plus reference TRBV19 and TRBJ1-2, the full variable domain is DGGITQSPKYLFRKEGQNVTLSCEQNLNHDAMYWYRQDPGQGLRLIYYSQIVNDFQKGDIAEGYSVSREKKESFPLTVTSAQKNPTAFYLCASRKGDPTNYGYTFGSGTRLTVV.

This clone has only a few counts. Other nucleotide sequences in the sample specify the same CDR3. This rearrangement joins TRBV3-1 (or the pseudogene TRBV3-2) to TRBJ1-2, with D tentatively TRBD1 (6 bases). The germline gives CDR1 LGHDT, CDR2 YNNKEL (reference sequence). The CDR3 spans 14 residues. V was pared by 0 bases and J by 3 bases, with 8 bases between. For the CDR3, the DNA is TGTGCCAGCAGCCAAGACCAGGGGTACTATGGCTACACCTTC. Its translation is CASSQDQGYYGYTF.

This clone was found once. This chain links TRBV14 with TRBJ2-6, with 10 bases aligning to TRBD1. There are 21 residues in the CDR3. CDR1 SGHDN and CDR2 FVKESK come from the germline V gene. The ends lost 1 base at V and 0 bases at J; junction bases unmatched: 12. CDR3 protein: CASSQGHGSWTGGSGANVLTF. DNA of the CDR3: TGTGCCAGCAGCCAAGGGCATGGGTCGTGGACAGGGGGCTCTGGGGCCAACGTCCTGACTTTC.

The chain links TRBV28 to TRBJ1-3; tentatively, D is TRBD1 (6 bases). This CDR3 spans 15 amino acids. The germline V gene encodes CDR1 MDHEN and CDR2 SYDVKM. V shed 3 bases and J shed 1 base, with 10 bases lying between them. This CDR3 is CASSLHRDSGNTIYF. The CDR3 region has the DNA TGTGCCAGCAGTTTGCACAGGGATTCTGGAAACACCATATATTTT.

CDR3 coding DNA: TGTGCCAGCAGCCAAGATTGGGGGGGAGAAGAGACCCAGTACTTC. Translation gives CASSQDWGGEETQYF. The gene calls are TRBV4-2 and TRBJ2-5; TRBD2 matches at 7 bases. CDR1 is LGHNA, CDR2 YNFKEQ, per germline. Trimming cost V 0 bases and J 3 bases; bases outside gene matches: 4. CDR3 length equals 15 residues.

The chain joins TRBV19 to TRBJ1-5, with 8 bases lining up with TRBD1. The length of the CDR3 is 17 residues. The ends lost 7 bases at V and 3 bases at J; junction bases unmatched: 14. In germline, CDR1 is LNHDA, CDR2 SQIVND (reference sequence). In DNA, the CDR3 is TGTGCCAGTAAGGACAGGGATCCCAGGGAGTCCAATCAGCCCCAGCATTTT. It is translated as CASKDRDPRESNQPQHF.

CDR3 sequence (DNA): TGTGCCAGCAGAGGATACAGGGTATATGAGCAGTTCTTC. Translating gives CASRGYRVYEQFF. V usage is TRBV12-3 or TRBV12-4 and J usage is TRBJ2-1, with D possibly matching TRBD1 (6 bases). Trimming cost V 6 bases and J 8 bases, with 14 bases left between them. CDR3 length: 13 amino acids.

V usage is TRBV7-9 and J usage is TRBJ2-1; TRBD1 agrees at 7 bases. CDR3 size: 13 residues. V lost 4 bases and J lost 8; bases outside the gene matches: 5. CDR1 and CDR2 (germline): SEHNR, FQNEAQ (reference sequence). CDR3 in amino acids: CASSSYRGDEQFF. The CDR3 DNA sequence: TGTGCCAGCAGCTCGTACAGGGGCGATGAGCAGTTCTTC.

The chain links TRBV12-3 or TRBV12-4 to TRBJ1-1; the D gene is possibly TRBD1 (5 bases). The V end was cut by 5 bases, the J end by 7 bases, with 11 bases between. The CDR3 extends over 12 amino acids. The CDR3 sequence is CASSRRQIEAFF. DNA of the CDR3: TGTGCCAGCAGTCGACGACAGATTGAAGCTTTCTTT.